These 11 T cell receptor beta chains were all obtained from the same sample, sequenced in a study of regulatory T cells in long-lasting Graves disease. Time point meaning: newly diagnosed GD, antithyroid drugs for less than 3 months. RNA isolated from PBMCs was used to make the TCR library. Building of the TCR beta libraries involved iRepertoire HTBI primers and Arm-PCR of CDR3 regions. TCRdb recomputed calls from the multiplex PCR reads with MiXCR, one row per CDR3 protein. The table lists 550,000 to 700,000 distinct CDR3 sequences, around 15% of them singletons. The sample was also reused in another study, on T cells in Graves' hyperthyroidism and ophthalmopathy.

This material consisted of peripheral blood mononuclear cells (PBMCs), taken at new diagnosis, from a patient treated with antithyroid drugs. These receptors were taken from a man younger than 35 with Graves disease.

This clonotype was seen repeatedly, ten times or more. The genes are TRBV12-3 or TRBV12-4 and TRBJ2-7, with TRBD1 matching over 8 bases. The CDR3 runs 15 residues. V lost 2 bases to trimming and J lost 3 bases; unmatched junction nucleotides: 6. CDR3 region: CASSLPRQGNYEQYF. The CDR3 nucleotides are TGTGCCAGCAGTTTACCTAGACAGGGGAACTACGAGCAGTACTTC.

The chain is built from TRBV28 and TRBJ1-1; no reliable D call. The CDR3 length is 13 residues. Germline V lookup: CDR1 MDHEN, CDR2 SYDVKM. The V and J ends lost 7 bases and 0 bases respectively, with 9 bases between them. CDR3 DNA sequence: TGTGCCAGCACCGTGGGTATGAACACTGAAGCTTTCTTT. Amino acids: CASTVGMNTEAFF.

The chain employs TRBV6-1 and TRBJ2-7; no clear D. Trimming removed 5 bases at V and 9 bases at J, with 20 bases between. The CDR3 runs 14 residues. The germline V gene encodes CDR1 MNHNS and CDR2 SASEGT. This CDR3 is CASSLREASDGQYF. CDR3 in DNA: TGTGCCAGCAGTCTAAGAGAAGCTTCTGACGGGCAGTACTTC.

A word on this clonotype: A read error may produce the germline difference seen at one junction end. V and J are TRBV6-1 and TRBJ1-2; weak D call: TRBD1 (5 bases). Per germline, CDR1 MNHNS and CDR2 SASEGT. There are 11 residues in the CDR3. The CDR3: CASSEAVDGAF. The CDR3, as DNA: TGTGCCAGCAGTGAAGCGGTCGATGGGGCGTTC.

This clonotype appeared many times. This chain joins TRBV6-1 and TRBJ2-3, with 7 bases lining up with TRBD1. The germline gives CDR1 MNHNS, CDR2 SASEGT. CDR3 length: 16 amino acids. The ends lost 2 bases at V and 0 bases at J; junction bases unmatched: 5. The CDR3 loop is CASSERTGLSTDTQYF. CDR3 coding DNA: TGTGCCAGCAGTGAACGGACAGGCCTGAGCACAGATACGCAGTATTTT.

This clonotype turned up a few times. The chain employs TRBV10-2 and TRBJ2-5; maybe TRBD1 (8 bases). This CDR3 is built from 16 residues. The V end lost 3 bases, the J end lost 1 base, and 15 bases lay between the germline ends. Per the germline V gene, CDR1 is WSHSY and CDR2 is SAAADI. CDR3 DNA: TGCGCCAGCAGTGACAAACAGGGGGGGTTCCAAGAGACCCAGTACTTC. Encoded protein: CASSDKQGGFQETQYF.

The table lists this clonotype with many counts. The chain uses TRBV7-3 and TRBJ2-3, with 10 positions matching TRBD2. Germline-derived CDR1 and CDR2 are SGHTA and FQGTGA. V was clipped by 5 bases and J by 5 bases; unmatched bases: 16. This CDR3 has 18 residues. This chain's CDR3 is CASSHGLAEAEKEDTQYF. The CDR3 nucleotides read TGTGCCAGCAGCCACGGACTAGCGGAGGCCGAGAAGGAAGATACGCAGTATTTT.

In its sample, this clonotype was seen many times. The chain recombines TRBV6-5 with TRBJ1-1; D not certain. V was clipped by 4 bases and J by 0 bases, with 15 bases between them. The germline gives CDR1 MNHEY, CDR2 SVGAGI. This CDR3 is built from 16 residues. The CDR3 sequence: CASSSPHRSMNTEAFF. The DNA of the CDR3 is TGTGCCAGCAGTTCTCCTCACCGGAGCATGAACACTGAAGCTTTCTTT.

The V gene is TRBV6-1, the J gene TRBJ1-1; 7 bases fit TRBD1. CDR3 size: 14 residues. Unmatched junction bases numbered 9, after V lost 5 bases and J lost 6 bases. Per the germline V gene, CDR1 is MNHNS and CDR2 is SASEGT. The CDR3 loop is CASSLTGEGSEAFF. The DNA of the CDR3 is TGTGCCAGCAGTCTAACAGGGGAGGGCTCTGAAGCTTTCTTT.

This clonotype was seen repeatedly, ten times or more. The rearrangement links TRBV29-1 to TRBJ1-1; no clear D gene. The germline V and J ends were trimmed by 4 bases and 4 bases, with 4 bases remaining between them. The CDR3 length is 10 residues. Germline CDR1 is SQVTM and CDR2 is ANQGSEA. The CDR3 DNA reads TGCAGCGTTGTGTCCACTGAAGCTTTCTTT. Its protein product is CSVVSTEAFF.

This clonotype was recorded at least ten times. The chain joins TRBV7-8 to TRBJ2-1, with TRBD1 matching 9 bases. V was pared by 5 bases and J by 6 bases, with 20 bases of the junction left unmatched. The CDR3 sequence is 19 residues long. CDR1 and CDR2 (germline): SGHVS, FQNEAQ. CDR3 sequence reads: CASSLRTGDLIGVGNEQFF. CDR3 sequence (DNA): TGTGCCAGCAGCCTCCGGACAGGGGATCTAATAGGGGTGGGCAATGAGCAGTTCTTC.